Listed below are T cell receptor beta chains from one sample, sequenced in a study of graft-versus-host responses after intestinal transplantation. No cognate antigen is known for these TCRs. TCRdb's table, derived via immunoSEQ multiplex PCR, lists solely in-frame clones and lacks some. The repertoire holds about 93,000 clones, with 90% to 95% as singletons. Sequenced here: unstimulated CD8+ T cells sorted from spleen or lymph node cells, sampled before intestinal transplant. These receptors all stem from a human donor who received an intestinal transplant. Both conserved end residues are part of each CDR3. D genes are given only for firm matches. Some rows mark clone size as missing; the rest say once, few, many or name a class of expanded clone.

>TRBV18|TRBJ2-1|TRBD1|once
TGTGCCAGGCACCGGGACAGGGCGGATGAGCAGTTCTTC
CARHRDRADEQFF
>TRBV6-1|TRBJ2-7|TRBD1|.
TGTGCCAGCAGTGGACAGGGAAAATACGAGCAGTACTTC
CASSGQGKYEQYF
>TRBV19|TRBJ2-3|TRBD2|once
TGTGCCAGTAGTATGCTAGCGGGAGGGGAAGATACGCAGTATTTT
CASSMLAGGEDTQYF
>TRBV7-9|TRBJ1-2|TRBD1|.
TGTGCCAGCTTTTCCACAGGGGATGGGCCCTATGGCTACACCTTC
CASFSTGDGPYGYTF
>TRBV27|TRBJ2-7|.|.
TGTGCCACCTCTCCAAGGGGTAGCGGCCCCTACGAGCAGTACTTC
CATSPRGSGPYEQYF
>TRBV11-2|TRBJ1-4|.|.
TGTGCCAGCAGCTTAGGTACGGGATTTGAAAAACTGTTTTTT
CASSLGTGFEKLFF
>TRBV10-3|TRBJ1-4|TRBD1|once
TGTGCCATCAGTGAGGCACCGGGACAGGGGTACCTTAATGAAAAACTGTTTTTT
CAISEAPGQGYLNEKLFF
>TRBV6-4|TRBJ2-2|.|.
TGTGCCAGCAGTGAAGGCGGCGGGACCGGGGAGCTGTTTTTT
CASSEGGGTGELFF
>TRBV7-8|TRBJ2-7|.|few
TGTGCCAGCAGTTTGGCAGGGTTTACCCTTACCTACGAGCAGTACTTC
CASSLAGFTLTYEQYF
>TRBV19|TRBJ2-2|.|.
TGTGCCAGTATCTGGGCGCCGGACACCGGGGAGCTGTTTTTT
CASIWAPDTGELFF
>TRBV25-1|TRBJ2-2|.|.
TGTGCCAGCAGCCCCGCCGGGGAGCTGTTTTTT
CASSPAGELFF
>TRBV5-1|TRBJ2-7|.|.
TGCGCCAGCAGCTTGAGCCCTAACTACGAGCAGTACTTC
CASSLSPNYEQYF
>TRBV2|TRBJ2-3|TRBD2|.
TGTGCCAGCAGTGATAGTGCGGGAGAGAGAGATACGCAGTATTTT
CASSDSAGERDTQYF
>TRBV19|TRBJ2-7|.|.
TGTGCCAGTAGTATAGCAGCAGGGGCGGCCGAGCAGTACTTC
CASSIAAGAAEQYF
>TRBV4-2|TRBJ1-1|TRBD1|.
TGTGCCAGCAGCCAAGTTATCGACAGGGGGCGCGACACTGAAGCTTTCTTT
CASSQVIDRGRDTEAFF
>TRBV13|TRBJ2-5|TRBD1|.
TGTGCCAGCAGCTTAAGGGGGCGTCTACCAGAGACCCAGTACTTC
CASSLRGRLPETQYF
>TRBV9|TRBJ2-3|TRBD2|.
TGTGCCAGCAGCGTAGGTGAGCGGGGGGGTAGCACAGATACGCAGTATTTT
CASSVGERGGSTDTQYF
>TRBV10-2|TRBJ2-1|.|.
TGCGCCAGCAGCTATAGCGTCCATGAGCAGTTCTTC
CASSYSVHEQFF
>TRBV18|TRBJ2-5|TRBD2|.
TGTGCCAGCTCACCACCGACCCGGACTAGCGGGAGAAACCCTGAGACCCAGTACTTC
CASSPPTRTSGRNPETQYF
>TRBV7-3|TRBJ2-7|TRBD2|.
TGTGCCAGCAGCTTAACGGGGGGTTCGGGACTAGCGGCCTACGAGCAGTACTTC
CASSLTGGSGLAAYEQYF
>TRBV15|TRBJ2-7|TRBD2|.
TGTGCCACCAGCAGAAATAGCGGGGGGCAGTACGAGCAGTACTTC
CATSRNSGGQYEQYF
>TRBV5-6|TRBJ2-5|TRBD2|.
TGTGCCAGCAGCTCGGGGGGGAGGCAAGAGACCCAGTACTTC
CASSSGGRQETQYF
>TRBV13|TRBJ1-1|TRBD1|.
TGTGCCAGCAGCTCCTGGACAGGGGGCGGTATGAACACTGAAGCTTTCTTT
CASSSWTGGGMNTEAFF
>TRBV5-6|TRBJ1-4|.|.
TGTGCCAGCAGCCTACAGGGCGCTAATGAAAAACTGTTTTTT
CASSLQGANEKLFF
>TRBV15|TRBJ2-1|TRBD2|.
TGTGCCACCAGCAGAGATCTAGCGGGGGGGCCGAATGAGCAGTTCTTC
CATSRDLAGGPNEQFF
>TRBV27|TRBJ2-7|TRBD1|.
TGTGCCAGCAGCGCCGGGACAGTCGGCGACGAGCAGTACTTC
CASSAGTVGDEQYF
>TRBV19|TRBJ2-7|TRBD1|.
TGTGCCAGTAGTCCGACCCCACTTTCACAGGGGGCGAACTACGAGCAGTACTTC
CASSPTPLSQGANYEQYF
>TRBV10-2|TRBJ2-7|.|.
TGCGCCAGCGGGACTGCGACGACCTACGAGCAGTACTTC
CASGTATTYEQYF
>TRBV6-1|TRBJ1-1|.|.
TGTGCTTTAGGGGTCCGACAAACGGCGCCGGCTGAAGCTTTCTTT
CALGVRQTAPAEAFF
>TRBV28|TRBJ2-3|.|.
TGTGCCAGCAGTTTATCCGCGCCTACAGATACGCAGTATTTT
CASSLSAPTDTQYF
>TRBV27|TRBJ2-1|TRBD1|.
TGTGCCAGCACCGAGGGACAGAGCTCCTACAATGAGCAGTTCTTC
CASTEGQSSYNEQFF
>TRBV30|TRBJ2-1|.|once
TGTGCCTGGAGTTTGAGTCGGTGGAATGAGCAGTTCTTC
CAWSLSRWNEQFF
>TRBV15|TRBJ1-4|.|.
TGTGCCACCAGCAGAGATCCCCAACGGAGGACTAATGAAAAACTGTTTTTT
CATSRDPQRRTNEKLFF
>TRBV5-1|TRBJ2-3|.|.
TGCGCCAGCAGCACACAGAACACAGATACGCAGTATTTT
CASSTQNTDTQYF
>TRBV4-1|TRBJ1-2|TRBD1|.
TGCGCCAGCAGCGTACAGGGGGCTAACTATGGCTACACCTTC
CASSVQGANYGYTF
>TRBV5-6|TRBJ2-7|TRBD1|.
TGTGCCAGCAGCTCGACAGGGCCATACGAGCAGTACTTC
CASSSTGPYEQYF
>TRBV30|TRBJ1-1|.|.
TGTGCCTGGAGTGTACTCTGGAACACTGAAGCTTTCTTT
CAWSVLWNTEAFF
>TRBV29-1|TRBJ2-1|.|.
TGCAGCGTTGTTGGCGGAAGTAATGAGCAGTTCTTC
CSVVGGSNEQFF
>TRBV19|TRBJ1-2|.|.
TGTGCCAGTAGTATGCCAAGCTACTATGGCTACACCTTC
CASSMPSYYGYTF
>TRBV30|TRBJ2-2|TRBD2|.
TGTGCCTGGAGCCCCGGGACTAGTAGCACCGGGGAGCTGTTTTTT
CAWSPGTSSTGELFF
>TRBV2|TRBJ1-5|.|.
TGTGCCAGCAGTGAGAGGAGCAGGGGTAGCAATCAGCCCCAGCATTTT
CASSERSRGSNQPQHF
>TRBV6-5|TRBJ1-1|TRBD1|.
TGTGCCAGCAGCCTGACCACAGGGGTGAGGACTGAAGCTTTCTTT
CASSLTTGVRTEAFF
>TRBV6-5|TRBJ2-7|TRBD1|.
TGTGCCAGCAGCAAAGACAGGGGCGAGCAGTACTTC
CASSKDRGEQYF
>TRBV30|TRBJ1-2|.|.
TGTGCCTGGGGGAGGCGGGGGGTTAACTATGGCTACACCTTC
CAWGRRGVNYGYTF
>TRBV9|TRBJ2-7|TRBD2|.
TGTGCCAGCAGCTTGGGAGCGGGGCCCCCCTACGAGCAGTACTTC
CASSLGAGPPYEQYF
>TRBV5-4|TRBJ2-3|.|.
TGTGCCAGCAGACCACAGGGTAATAGAGATACGCAGTATTTT
CASRPQGNRDTQYF
>TRBV27|TRBJ2-7|.|.
TGTGCCAGCAGTCCCGGGTCAGCCTACGAGCAGTACTTC
CASSPGSAYEQYF
>TRBV29-1|TRBJ1-2|.|.
TGCAGCGCCACTGACCAGGCGGGGGTACACTATGGCTACACCTTC
CSATDQAGVHYGYTF
>TRBV4-2|TRBJ1-3|.|.
TGTGCCAGCAGCCAGGACTACAGTCTCTCTGGAAACACCATATATTTT
CASSQDYSLSGNTIYF
>TRBV7-9|TRBJ2-5|TRBD1|.
TGTGCCAGCAGCCAAAGACAGGGGAGAAGAGAGACCCAGTACTTC
CASSQRQGRRETQYF
>TRBV5-1|TRBJ2-5|.|.
TGCGCCAGCAGCTTGGCTAGTTTAGGCAGTGAAGAGACCCAGTACTTC
CASSLASLGSEETQYF
>TRBV14|TRBJ1-1|.|.
TGTGCCACGACAGAACAAGCGAACACTGAAGCTTTCTTT
CATTEQANTEAFF
>TRBV4-1|TRBJ1-5|.|once
TGCGCCAGCAGCCAACCCTTGGGGGGGGCCTTCAATCAGCCCCAGCATTTT
CASSQPLGGAFNQPQHF
>TRBV19|TRBJ2-1|TRBD2|.
TGTGCCAGTAGCGCTAGCGGAGTTTACAATGAGCAGTTCTTC
CASSASGVYNEQFF
>TRBV13|TRBJ2-7|TRBD2|.
TGTGCCAGCAGCTCCGCCGGCGGGAGGTCCCACGAGCAGTACTTC
CASSSAGGRSHEQYF
>TRBV2|TRBJ1-1|.|.
TGTGCCAGCAGTGACGCTACGAACACTGAAGCTTTCTTT
CASSDATNTEAFF
>TRBV4-1|TRBJ2-7|.|.
TGCGCCAGCAGCCAAGCTTATCAGGGCTCCTACGAGCAGTACTTC
CASSQAYQGSYEQYF
>TRBV9|TRBJ2-3|TRBD1|.
TGTGCCAGCAGCCATCGGGACAGGGGAGACACAGATACGCAGTATTTT
CASSHRDRGDTDTQYF
>TRBV7-9|TRBJ2-5|.|.
TGTGCCAGCAGCTTAGCCCTTCTCGAGACCCAGTACTTC
CASSLALLETQYF